A single sample is the source of the 6 T cell receptor beta chains below, sequenced in a study of blood T cell repertoires in COVID-19. Sequencing used immunoSEQ multiplex PCR; TCRdb keeps in-frame clones, though not all of them. The repertoire holds roughly 260,000 clones, with over 80% as singletons. The sequenced sample was PBMCs or T cells enriched from blood (not recorded which). Source of these receptors: a woman aged 25 to 39 with acute COVID-19.

This sequence joins TRBV5-4 and TRBJ2-7, with a possible D match to TRBD1 (6 bases). The V gene's germline CDR1 is SGHNT and CDR2 YYREEE (reference sequence). V lost 3 bases and J 4 bases, leaving 23 bases between the germline ends. The CDR3 contains 17 residues. CDR3 sequence: CASSWEPPSQGPYEQYF. CDR3 bases: TGTGCCAGCAGCTGGGAGCCCCCATCCCAGGGGCCTTACGAGCAGTACTTC.

The genes are TRBV7-6 and TRBJ1-6; 7 bases agree with TRBD1. The CDR3 consists of 16 residues. In germline, CDR1 is SGHVS, CDR2 FNYEAQ. Trimming removed 0 bases from V and 7 bases from J; junction bases left unmatched: 6. DNA for the CDR3: TGTGCCAGCAGCTTAGCGGGACAGCGAAGCAATTCACCCCTCCACTTT. Amino acids: CASSLAGQRSNSPLHF.

Of note for this clone: The sample has other DNA sequences that encode this CDR3 too. The genes are TRBV6-5 and TRBJ1-1; D not resolved. The CDR3 is 12 amino acids. Germline CDR1 reads MNHEY; CDR2 reads SVGAGI. The ends were cut back, 4 bases at V and 5 bases at J, with 8 bases in the middle. The CDR3 sequence is CASSLRGTEAFF. CDR3 DNA sequence: TGTGCCAGCAGTTTAAGAGGGACTGAAGCTTTCTTT.

The V gene is TRBV5-1, the J gene TRBJ2-7, with 7 bases fitting TRBD1. The length of the CDR3 is 16 residues. After removal of 2 bases from V and 2 bases from J, the junction contained 10 bases not matched to a gene. CDR1 is SGHRS, CDR2 YFSETQ, per germline. The CDR3: CASSLLDRANTYEQYF. For the CDR3, the DNA is TGCGCCAGCAGCTTACTCGACAGGGCCAACACCTACGAGCAGTACTTC. The variable domain in full, completed from reference TRBV5-1 and TRBJ2-7, reads KAGVTQTPRYLIKTRGQQVTLSCSPISGHRSVSWYQQTPGQGLQFLFEYFSETQRNKGNFPGRFSGRQFSNSRSEMNVSTLELGDSALYLCASSLLDRANTYEQYFGPGTRLTVT.

V is TRBV5-4 and J is TRBJ1-5; D unclear. From germline, CDR1 is SGHNT and CDR2 YYREEE (reference sequence). The CDR3 loop spans 12 amino acids. Between the trimmed V and J ends, which lost 4 bases and 4 bases, there was a span of 6 bases. The chain's CDR3 is CASSRENQPQHF. CDR3 DNA: TGTGCCAGCAGCCGAGAAAATCAGCCCCAGCATTTT.

The chain has TRBV5-8 and TRBJ1-5; 12 bases are shared with TRBD1. V shed 4 bases, J shed 5 bases, and the junction held 4 bases outside the gene matches. This CDR3 region has 15 residues. CDR1 is SGHTS, CDR2 YDEGEE, per germline. CDR3 nucleotides: TGTGCCAGCAGCCAGGGACAGGGGGCTTATCAGCCCCAGCATTTT. Translation gives CASSQGQGAYQPQHF.